This entry describes one T cell receptor (beta chain). No antigen is known for it. The entry originates in a study of T cell responses to AZD1222 COVID-19 vaccine. Study results and caveats: Vaccine-associated CD4 TCRs spanned spike, dominant at 160-218 and 743-854.

V lost 1 base, J lost 2 bases, and 5 bases lay in between. The germline CDR1 and CDR2 sequences are LGHDT and YNNKEL (reference sequence). There are 13 residues in the CDR3. Method: immunoSEQ multiplex PCR; TCRdb's copy keeps in-frame clones and lacks some. The sample has about 180,000 clones, over 85% seen once; the top ten hold around 0.98%. Source: peripheral blood, taken 28 days after the second dose of the MenACWY control vaccine. This receptor was obtained from an adult who received the MenACWY meningococcal vaccine as a control. J is TRBJ1-2 and V is TRBV3-1 (or the pseudogene TRBV3-2), with TRBD1 as a possible D gene (5 bases). CDR3 DNA sequence: TGTGCCAGCAGCCAAGCAGGGAACTATGGCTACACCTTC. Translation gives CASSQAGNYGYTF.